This T cell receptor beta chain appears in the sequencing data of a study of monozygotic twins with inflammatory bowel disease (dated by TCRdb to the late 2010s). Concerning the study at large: In total, 28 monozygotic twin pairs made up the full study: 19 Danish pairs, all IBD-discordant, plus nine German pairs, of which four were IBD-concordant and five were IBD-discordant. The search for disease-associated traits relied mainly on comparing IBD patients with their genetically identical healthy co-twins within discordant pairs. Each individual had, on average, about 151 000 unique TCRalpha sequences and 181 000 unique TCRbeta sequences available for analysis.

The paper's findings and limits, for the study overall: The analysis was unable to tell apart different T cell subtypes. Concordant and discordant twins showed no difference in repertoire similarity, possibly because of limited statistical power. Compared with healthy twins, IBD patients had fewer clonotypes in common with other individuals, a difference most pronounced in patients showing signs of disease activity. No single strong signal or clonotype linked to IBD turned up in the results, so the idea that one exists was not supported. Because patients received different immunosuppressive treatments, the repertoires may have picked up extra background noise and variability between individuals. Measured by the inverse Simpson index, TCRbeta repertoire diversity was lower in IBD patients than in their healthy co-twins.

From each donor, an approximately 2.3 ml peripheral blood sample was drawn into PAXgene tubes and stored at -80 degrees C. Without T cell sorting, total RNA was isolated from whole blood using the PAXgene blood miRNA kit on an automated QIAcube. Peripheral blood from monozygotic twin pairs who were concordant or discordant for inflammatory bowel disease underwent deep TCRalpha and TCRbeta repertoire profiling using unique molecular barcoding. Smoking habits were recorded for all twin pairs, and each individual was classified as a current, former or never smoker. Points on this clonotype: Its recognized antigen is unknown.

Receptors were amplified or captured by 5' RACE. Preparation of each TCR library used 3,500 to 4,500 ng of total RNA. For each sample, cDNA was synthesized in eight separate reactions using SMARTScribe reverse transcriptase. During cDNA synthesis, unique molecular identifiers containing a 6-nucleotide sample barcode were introduced by template switching. Amplification of TCRalpha and TCRbeta cDNA involved two nested PCRs of 16 and 9 cycles, and each PCR was followed by bead purification. Before amplification, the cDNA was treated with uracil DNA-glycosylase and purified using the QIAquick PCR purification kit. The second PCR was the step at which Illumina TruSeq-compatible adapters and sample-specific barcodes were added. Library quality and concentration were assessed using TapeStation and Qubit, and 4.5 to 5.5 ng of each library was pooled. The pooled libraries were sequenced with 2 x 100 bp reads and custom sequencing primers on an Illumina HiSeq2500 single-index Rapid Run. On the authors' methods: PCR and sequencing errors were corrected by UMI-based consensus assembly using MiGEC version 1.2.6. MiXCR version 2.1.1 was used to carry out V(D)J alignment, clonotype assembly and CDR3 extraction. To normalise gene usage, clonotype sharing and MAIT/NKT TCR abundance, the top 1000, 10 000 and 20 000 clonotypes in each sample were analysed. After downsampling to 27 000 UMIs, diversity was calculated as the inverse Simpson index using the vegan R package. Statistical testing used paired Mann-Whitney U tests on the discordant twin pairs and applied Benjamini-Hochberg correction for multiple testing. TCRdb reprocessed the reads, so every CDR3 protein sequence counts as one entry and DNA is not shown. TCRdb, not the authors, supplied the V and J calls. This sample's records show 150,000 to 200,000 distinct CDR3 sequences. The top ten constitute approximately 2.5% of the sample.

The germline V gene (reference sequence) gives CDR1 as GTSNPN and CDR2 as SVGIG. The CDR3 contains 12 residues, cysteine and phenylalanine counted. DNA for this receptor is not on file. The receptor was isolated from a human donor with ulcerative colitis or Crohn's disease, or a healthy co-twin of an affected twin (not recorded which). The sequence joins TRBV30 to TRBJ2-7; TCRdb's D call of TRBD1 is untestable without DNA. Specimen: blood. The CDR3 reads CAWSPAFYEQYF.